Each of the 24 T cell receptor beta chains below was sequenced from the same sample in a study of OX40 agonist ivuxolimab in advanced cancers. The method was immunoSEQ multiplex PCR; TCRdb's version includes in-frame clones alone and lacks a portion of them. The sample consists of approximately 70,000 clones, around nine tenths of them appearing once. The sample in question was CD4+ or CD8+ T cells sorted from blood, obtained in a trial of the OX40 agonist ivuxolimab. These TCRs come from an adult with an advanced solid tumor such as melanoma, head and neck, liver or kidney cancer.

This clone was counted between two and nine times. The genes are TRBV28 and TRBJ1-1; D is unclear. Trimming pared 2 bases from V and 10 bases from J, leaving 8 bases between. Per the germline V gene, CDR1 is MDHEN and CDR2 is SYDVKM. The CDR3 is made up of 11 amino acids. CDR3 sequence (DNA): TGTGCCAGCAGTTTACTTCGGGGAGCTTTCTTT. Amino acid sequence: CASSLLRGAFF.

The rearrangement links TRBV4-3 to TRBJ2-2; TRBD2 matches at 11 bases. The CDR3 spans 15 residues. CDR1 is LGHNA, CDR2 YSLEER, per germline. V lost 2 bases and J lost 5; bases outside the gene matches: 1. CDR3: CASSQTSGRTGELFF. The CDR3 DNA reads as TGCGCCAGCAGCCAAACTAGCGGGAGAACCGGGGAGCTGTTTTTT.

The CDR3 bases are TGTGCCAGCAGTGACTCGAGGCGGGAACCGGGCAATGAGCAGTTCTTC. Translation gives CASSDSRREPGNEQFF. The V and J genes are TRBV6-4 and TRBJ2-1, with D possibly TRBD2 on 6 matching bases. The germline CDR1 and CDR2 sequences are MRHNA and SNTAGT. Trimming left V 0 bases short and J 6 bases short, with 15 bases between. The CDR3 is made up of 16 amino acids.

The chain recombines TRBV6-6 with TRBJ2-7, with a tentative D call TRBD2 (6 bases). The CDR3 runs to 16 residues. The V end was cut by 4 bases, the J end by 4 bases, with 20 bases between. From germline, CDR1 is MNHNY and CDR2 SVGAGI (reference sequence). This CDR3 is CASSSRDYGGIYEQYF. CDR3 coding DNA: TGTGCCAGCAGTTCCCGCGACTATGGCGGGATTTACGAGCAGTACTTC.

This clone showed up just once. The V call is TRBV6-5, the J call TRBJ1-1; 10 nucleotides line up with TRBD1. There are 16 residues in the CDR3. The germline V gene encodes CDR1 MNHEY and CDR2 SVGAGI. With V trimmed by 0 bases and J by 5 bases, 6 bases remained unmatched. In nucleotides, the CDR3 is TGTGCCAGCAGTTACTCGACAGGGGGCGCAAGGACTGAAGCTTTCTTT. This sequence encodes CASSYSTGGARTEAFF.

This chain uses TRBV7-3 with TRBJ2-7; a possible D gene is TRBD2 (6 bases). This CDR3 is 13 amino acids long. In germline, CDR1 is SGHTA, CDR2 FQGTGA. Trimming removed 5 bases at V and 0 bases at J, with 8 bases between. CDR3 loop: CASSRGDSYEQYF. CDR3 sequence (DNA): TGTGCCAGCAGCCGCGGGGACTCCTACGAGCAGTACTTC.

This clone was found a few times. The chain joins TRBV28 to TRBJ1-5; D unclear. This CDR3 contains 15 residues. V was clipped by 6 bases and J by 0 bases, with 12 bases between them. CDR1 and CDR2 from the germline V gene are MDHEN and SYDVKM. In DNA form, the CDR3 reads TGTGCCAGCAGCCGTGGGCCGTATAGCAATCAGCCCCAGCATTTT. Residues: CASSRGPYSNQPQHF. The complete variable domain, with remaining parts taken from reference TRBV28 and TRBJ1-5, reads DVKVTQSSRYLVKRTGEKVFLECVQDMDHENMFWYRQDPGLGLRLIYFSYDVKMKEKGDIPEGYSVSREKKERFSLILESASTNQTSMYLCASSRGPYSNQPQHFGDGTRLSIL.

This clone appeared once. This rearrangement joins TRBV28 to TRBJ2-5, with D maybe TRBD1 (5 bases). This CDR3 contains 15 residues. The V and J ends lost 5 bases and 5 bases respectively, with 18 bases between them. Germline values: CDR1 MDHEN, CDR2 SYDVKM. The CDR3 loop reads CASSGRTTLGETQYF. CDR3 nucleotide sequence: TGTGCCAGCAGTGGGCGGACAACCCTGGGGGAGACCCAGTACTTC.

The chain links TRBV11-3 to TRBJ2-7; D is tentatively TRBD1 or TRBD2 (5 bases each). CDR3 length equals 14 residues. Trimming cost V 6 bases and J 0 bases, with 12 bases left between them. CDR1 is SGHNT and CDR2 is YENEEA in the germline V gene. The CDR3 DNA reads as TGTGCCAGCAGTGGGACCACCGGCTCCTACGAGCAGTACTTC. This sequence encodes CASSGTTGSYEQYF.

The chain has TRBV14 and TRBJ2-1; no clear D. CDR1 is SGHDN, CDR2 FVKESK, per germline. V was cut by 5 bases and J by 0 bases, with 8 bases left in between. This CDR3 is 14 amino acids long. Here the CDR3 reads CASSTVSSYNEQFF. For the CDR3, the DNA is TGTGCCAGCAGCACAGTTAGCTCCTACAATGAGCAGTTCTTC.

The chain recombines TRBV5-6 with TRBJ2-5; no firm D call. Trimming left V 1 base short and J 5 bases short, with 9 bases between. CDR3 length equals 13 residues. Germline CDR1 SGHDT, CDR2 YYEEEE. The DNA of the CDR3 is TGTGCCAGCAGCTTGAAGAGGCGGGAGACCCAGTACTTC. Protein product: CASSLKRRETQYF.

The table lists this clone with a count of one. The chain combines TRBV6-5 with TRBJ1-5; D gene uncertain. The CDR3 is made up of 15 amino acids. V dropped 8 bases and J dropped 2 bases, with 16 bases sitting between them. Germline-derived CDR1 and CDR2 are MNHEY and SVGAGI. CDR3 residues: CASPHRRVGNQPQHF. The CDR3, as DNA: TGTGCCAGCCCCCACCGTAGGGTGGGCAATCAGCCCCAGCATTTT.

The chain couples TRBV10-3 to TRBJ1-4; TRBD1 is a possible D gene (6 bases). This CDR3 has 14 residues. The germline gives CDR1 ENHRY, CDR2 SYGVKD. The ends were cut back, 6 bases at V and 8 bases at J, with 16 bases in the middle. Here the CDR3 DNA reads TGTGCCATCAGCGAAGGGGGAGGTAGGGAAAAACTGTTTTTT. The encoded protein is CAISEGGGREKLFF.

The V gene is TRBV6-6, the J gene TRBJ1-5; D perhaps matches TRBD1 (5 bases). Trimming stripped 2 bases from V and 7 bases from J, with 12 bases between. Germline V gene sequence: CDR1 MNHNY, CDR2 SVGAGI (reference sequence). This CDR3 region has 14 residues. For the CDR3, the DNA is TGTGCCAGCAGTTACACAGGAAGTGGGCAGCCCCAGCATTTT. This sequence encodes CASSYTGSGQPQHF.

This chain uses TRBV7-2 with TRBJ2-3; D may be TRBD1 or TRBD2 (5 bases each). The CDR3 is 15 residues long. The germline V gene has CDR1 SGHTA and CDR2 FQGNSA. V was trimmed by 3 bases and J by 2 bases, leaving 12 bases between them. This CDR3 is CASSFPGPSTDTQYF. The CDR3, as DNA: TGTGCCAGCAGCTTCCCGGGACCTTCCACAGATACGCAGTATTTT.

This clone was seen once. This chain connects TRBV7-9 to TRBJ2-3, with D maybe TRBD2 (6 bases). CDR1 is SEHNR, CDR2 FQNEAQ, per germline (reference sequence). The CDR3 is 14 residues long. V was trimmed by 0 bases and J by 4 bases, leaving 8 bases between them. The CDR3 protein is CASSLAGGADTQYF. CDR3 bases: TGTGCCAGCAGCTTAGCGGGAGGTGCAGATACGCAGTATTTT.

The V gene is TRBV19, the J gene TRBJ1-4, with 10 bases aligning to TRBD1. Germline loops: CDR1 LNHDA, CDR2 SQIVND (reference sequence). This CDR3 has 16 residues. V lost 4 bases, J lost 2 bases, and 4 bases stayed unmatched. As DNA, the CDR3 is TGTGCCAGTAGTAGGTTGACAGGGGGCACTAATGAAAAACTGTTTTTT. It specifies CASSRLTGGTNEKLFF.

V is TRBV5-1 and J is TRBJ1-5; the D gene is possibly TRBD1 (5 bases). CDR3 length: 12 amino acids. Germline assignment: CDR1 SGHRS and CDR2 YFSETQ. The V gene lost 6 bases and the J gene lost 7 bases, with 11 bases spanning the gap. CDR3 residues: CASTTGGQPQHF. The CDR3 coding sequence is TGCGCCAGCACTACAGGAGGGCAGCCCCAGCATTTT.

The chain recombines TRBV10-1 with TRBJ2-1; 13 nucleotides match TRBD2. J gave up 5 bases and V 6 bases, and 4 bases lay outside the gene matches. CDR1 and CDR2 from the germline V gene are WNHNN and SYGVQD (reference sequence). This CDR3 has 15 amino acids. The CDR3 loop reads CASRPGLAGDNEQFF. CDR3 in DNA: TGCGCCAGCAGACCCGGACTAGCGGGAGACAATGAGCAGTTCTTC.

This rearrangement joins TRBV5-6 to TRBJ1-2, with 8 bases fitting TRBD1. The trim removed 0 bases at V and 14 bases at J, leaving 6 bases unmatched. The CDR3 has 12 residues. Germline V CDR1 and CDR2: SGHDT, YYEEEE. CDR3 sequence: CASSLGGGQGTF. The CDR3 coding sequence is TGTGCCAGCAGCTTGGGGGGCGGACAGGGAACCTTC.

The chain's CDR3 is CASSSPRRESNEKLFF. Written as DNA, the CDR3 is TGTGCCAGCAGTTCCCCCCGAAGGGAGTCTAATGAAAAACTGTTTTTT. The chain employs TRBV28 and TRBJ1-4, with no clear D. The CDR3 is 16 residues long. CDR1 and CDR2 from the germline V gene are MDHEN and SYDVKM. V was trimmed by 4 bases and J by 3 bases, leaving 15 bases between them. The full variable domain, with the rest looked up from reference TRBV28 and TRBJ1-4, is DVKVTQSSRYLVKRTGEKVFLECVQDMDHENMFWYRQDPGLGLRLIYFSYDVKMKEKGDIPEGYSVSREKKERFSLILESASTNQTSMYLCASSSPRRESNEKLFFGSGTQLSVL.

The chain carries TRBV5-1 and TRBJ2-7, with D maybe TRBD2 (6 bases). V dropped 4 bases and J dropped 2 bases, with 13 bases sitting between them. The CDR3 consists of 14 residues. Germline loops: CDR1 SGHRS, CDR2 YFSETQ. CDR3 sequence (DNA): TGCGCCAGCAGCCCCCGGGCTAGCGCCTACGAGCAGTACTTC. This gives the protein CASSPRASAYEQYF.

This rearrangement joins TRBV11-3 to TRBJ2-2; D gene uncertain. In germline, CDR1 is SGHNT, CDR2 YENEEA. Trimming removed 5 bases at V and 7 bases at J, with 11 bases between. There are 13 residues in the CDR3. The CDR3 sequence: CASSQIVSGELFF. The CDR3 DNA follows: TGTGCCAGCAGCCAAATCGTCAGCGGGGAGCTGTTTTTT.

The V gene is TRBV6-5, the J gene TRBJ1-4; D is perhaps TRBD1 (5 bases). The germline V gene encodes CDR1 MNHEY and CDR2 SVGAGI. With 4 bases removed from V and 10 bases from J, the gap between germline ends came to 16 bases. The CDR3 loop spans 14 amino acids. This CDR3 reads CASSLNRGLGKLFF. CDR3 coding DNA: TGTGCCAGCAGTTTAAACCGGGGGTTGGGAAAACTGTTTTTT.